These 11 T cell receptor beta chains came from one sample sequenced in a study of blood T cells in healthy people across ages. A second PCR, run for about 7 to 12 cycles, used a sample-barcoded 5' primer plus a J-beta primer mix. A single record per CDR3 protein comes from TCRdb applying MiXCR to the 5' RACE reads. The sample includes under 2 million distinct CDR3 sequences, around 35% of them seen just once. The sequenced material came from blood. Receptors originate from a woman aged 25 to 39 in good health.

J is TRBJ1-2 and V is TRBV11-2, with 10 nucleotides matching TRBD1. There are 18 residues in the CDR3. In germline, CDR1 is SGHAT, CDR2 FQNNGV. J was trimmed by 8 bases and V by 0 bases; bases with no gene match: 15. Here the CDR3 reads CASSLDRTTGTGAGGYTF. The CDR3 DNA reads TGTGCCAGCAGCTTAGATCGCACCACCGGGACAGGGGCGGGGGGCTACACCTTC.

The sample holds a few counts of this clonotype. CDR3 sequence: CSARGVTIGTGVYEQYF. CDR3 nucleotide sequence: TGCAGTGCTAGAGGTGTAACCATCGGGACAGGGGTTTACGAGCAGTACTTC. J is TRBJ2-7 and V is TRBV20-1; 10 bases align to TRBD1. Trimming cost V 1 base and J 4 bases; bases outside gene matches: 13. The CDR3 loop spans 17 amino acids. Germline V gene data show CDR1 as DFQATT and CDR2 as SNEGSKA (reference sequence).

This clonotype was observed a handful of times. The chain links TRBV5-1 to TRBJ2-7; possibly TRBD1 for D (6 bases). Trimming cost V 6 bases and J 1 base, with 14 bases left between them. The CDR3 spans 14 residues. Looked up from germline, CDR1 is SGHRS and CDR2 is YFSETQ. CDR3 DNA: TGCGCCAGCACCAATCCGGACAGATCCTACGAGCAGTACTTC. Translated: CASTNPDRSYEQYF.

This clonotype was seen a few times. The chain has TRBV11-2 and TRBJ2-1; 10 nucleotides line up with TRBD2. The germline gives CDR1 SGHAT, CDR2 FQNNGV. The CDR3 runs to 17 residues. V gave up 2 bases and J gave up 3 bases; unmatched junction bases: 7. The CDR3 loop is CASSLSLAGAIYNEQFF. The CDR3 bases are TGTGCCAGCAGCTTATCCCTAGCGGGAGCTATCTACAATGAGCAGTTCTTC.

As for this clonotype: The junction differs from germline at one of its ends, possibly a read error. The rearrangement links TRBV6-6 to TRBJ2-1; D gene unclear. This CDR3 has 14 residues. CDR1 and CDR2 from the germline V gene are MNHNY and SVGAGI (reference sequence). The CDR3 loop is CASSYGASDNEQFF. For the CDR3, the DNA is TGTGCCAGCAGTTACGGTGCCTCCGACAATGAGCAGTTCTTC.

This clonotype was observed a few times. The CDR3, as DNA: TGCAGTGCTAGAGCGGGCTACAGCTCCTATAATTCACCCCTCCACTTT. It specifies CSARAGYSSYNSPLHF. The chain combines TRBV20-1 with TRBJ1-6; the D is unclear. V lost 1 base and J 0 bases, leaving 10 bases between the germline ends. This CDR3 is 16 amino acids long. CDR1 and CDR2 from the germline V gene are DFQATT and SNEGSKA (reference sequence).

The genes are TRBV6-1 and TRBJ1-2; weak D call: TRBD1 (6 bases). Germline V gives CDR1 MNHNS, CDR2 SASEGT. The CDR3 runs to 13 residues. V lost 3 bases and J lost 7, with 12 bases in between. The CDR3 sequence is CASSEPRGGGYTF. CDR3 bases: TGTGCCAGCAGTGAGCCCCGAGGGGGTGGCTACACCTTC.

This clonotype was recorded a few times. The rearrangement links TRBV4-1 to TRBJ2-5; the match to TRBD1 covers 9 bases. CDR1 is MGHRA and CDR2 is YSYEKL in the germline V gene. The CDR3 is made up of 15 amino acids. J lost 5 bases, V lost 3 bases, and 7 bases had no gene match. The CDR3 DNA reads TGCGCCAGCAGCCAGGGTTGGACAGGGGACGAGACCCAGTACTTC. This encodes CASSQGWTGDETQYF.

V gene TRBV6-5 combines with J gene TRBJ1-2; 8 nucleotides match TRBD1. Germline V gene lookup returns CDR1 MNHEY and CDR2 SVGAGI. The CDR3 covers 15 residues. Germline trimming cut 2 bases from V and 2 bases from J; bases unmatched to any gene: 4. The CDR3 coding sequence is TGTGCCAGCAGTTACCGGGACAGGAGCAACTATGGCTACACCTTC. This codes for CASSYRDRSNYGYTF.

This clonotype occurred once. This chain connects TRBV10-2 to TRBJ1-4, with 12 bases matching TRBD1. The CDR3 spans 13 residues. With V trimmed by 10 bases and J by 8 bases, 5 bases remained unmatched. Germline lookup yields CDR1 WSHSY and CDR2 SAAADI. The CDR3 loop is CATSGTGGEKLFF. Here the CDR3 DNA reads TGCGCCACCTCCGGGACAGGGGGCGAAAAACTGTTTTTT.

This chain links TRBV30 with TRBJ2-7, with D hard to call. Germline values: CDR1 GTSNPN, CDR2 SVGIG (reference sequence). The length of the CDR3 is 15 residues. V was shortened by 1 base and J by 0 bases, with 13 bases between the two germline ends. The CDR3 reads CAWSDGARSSYEQYF. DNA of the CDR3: TGTGCCTGGAGTGATGGTGCCAGGAGCTCCTACGAGCAGTACTTC.